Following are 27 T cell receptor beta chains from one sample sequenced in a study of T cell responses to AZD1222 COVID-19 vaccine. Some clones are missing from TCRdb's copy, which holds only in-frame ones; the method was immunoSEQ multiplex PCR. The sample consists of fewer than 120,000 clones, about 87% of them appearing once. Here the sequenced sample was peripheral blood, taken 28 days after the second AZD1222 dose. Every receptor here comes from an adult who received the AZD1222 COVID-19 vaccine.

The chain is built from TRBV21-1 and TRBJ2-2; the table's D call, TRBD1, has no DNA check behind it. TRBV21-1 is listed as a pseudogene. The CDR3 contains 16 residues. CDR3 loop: CASSKYAREVTGELFF. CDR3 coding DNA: TGTGCCAGCAGCAAATATGCCAGGGAAGTCACCGGGGAGCTGTTTTTT.

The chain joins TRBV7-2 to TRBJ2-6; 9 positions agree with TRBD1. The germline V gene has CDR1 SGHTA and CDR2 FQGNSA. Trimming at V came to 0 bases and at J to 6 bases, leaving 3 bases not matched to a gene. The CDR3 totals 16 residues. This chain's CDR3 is CASSLAYRGLANVLTF. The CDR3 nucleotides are TGTGCCAGCAGCTTAGCGTACAGGGGGCTGGCCAACGTCCTGACTTTC.

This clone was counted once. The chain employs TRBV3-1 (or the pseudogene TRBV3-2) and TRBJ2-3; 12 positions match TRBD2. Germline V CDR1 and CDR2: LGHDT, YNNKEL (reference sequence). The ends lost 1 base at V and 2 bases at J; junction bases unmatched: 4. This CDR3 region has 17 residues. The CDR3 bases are TGTGCCAGCAGCCAAGCCGGACTAGCGGGGTACACAGATACGCAGTATTTT. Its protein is CASSQAGLAGYTDTQYF.

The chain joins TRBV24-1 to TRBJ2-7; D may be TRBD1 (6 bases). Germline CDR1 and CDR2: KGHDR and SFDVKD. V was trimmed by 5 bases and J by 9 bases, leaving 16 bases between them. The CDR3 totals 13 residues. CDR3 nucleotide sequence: TGTGCCACCAGTGTCGAACAGGGTTCCCGGCAGTACTTC. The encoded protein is CATSVEQGSRQYF.

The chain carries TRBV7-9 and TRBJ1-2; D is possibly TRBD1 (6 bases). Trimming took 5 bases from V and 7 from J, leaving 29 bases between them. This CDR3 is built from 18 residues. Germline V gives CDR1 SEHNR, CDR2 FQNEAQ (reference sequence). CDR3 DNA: TGTGCCAGCAGCCCAAACCTCGTCACAGGGCATTTGGGGGGTGGCTACACCTTC. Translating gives CASSPNLVTGHLGGGYTF.

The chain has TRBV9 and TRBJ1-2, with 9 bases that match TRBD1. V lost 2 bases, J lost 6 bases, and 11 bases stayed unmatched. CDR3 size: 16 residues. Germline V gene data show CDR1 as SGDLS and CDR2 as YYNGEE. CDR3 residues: CASSVDLSGTGNGYTF. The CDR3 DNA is TGTGCCAGCAGCGTCGACCTCTCCGGGACAGGGAATGGCTACACCTTC.

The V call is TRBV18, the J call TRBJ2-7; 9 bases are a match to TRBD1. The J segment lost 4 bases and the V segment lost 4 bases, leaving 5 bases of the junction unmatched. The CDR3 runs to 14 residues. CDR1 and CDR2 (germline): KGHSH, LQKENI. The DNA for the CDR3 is TGTGCCAGCTCACGTACAGGGGGCAGTTACGAGCAGTACTTC. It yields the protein CASSRTGGSYEQYF.

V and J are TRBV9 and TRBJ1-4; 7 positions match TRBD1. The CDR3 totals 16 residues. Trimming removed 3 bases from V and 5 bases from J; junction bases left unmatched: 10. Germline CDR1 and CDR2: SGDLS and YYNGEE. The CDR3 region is CASSANPTGVNEKLFF. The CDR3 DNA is TGTGCCAGCAGCGCGAACCCCACAGGGGTGAATGAAAAACTGTTTTTT.

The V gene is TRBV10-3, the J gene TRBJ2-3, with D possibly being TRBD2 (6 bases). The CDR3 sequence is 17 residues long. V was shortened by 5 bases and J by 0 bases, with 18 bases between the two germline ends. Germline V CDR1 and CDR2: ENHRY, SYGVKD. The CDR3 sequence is CAISWGSGPTSTDTQYF. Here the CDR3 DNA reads TGTGCCATCAGTTGGGGTAGCGGTCCCACTAGCACAGATACGCAGTATTTT.

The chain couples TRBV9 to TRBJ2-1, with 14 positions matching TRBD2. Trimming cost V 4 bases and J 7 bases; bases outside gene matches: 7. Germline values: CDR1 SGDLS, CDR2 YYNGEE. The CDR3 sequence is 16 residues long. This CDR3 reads CASSSRLAGGVNEQFF. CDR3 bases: TGTGCCAGCAGCTCACGACTAGCGGGAGGGGTGAATGAGCAGTTCTTC.

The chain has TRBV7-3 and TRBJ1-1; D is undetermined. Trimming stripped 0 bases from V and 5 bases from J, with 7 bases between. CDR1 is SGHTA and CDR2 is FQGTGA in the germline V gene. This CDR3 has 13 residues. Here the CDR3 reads CASSLTAETEAFF. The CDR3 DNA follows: TGTGCCAGCAGCTTAACCGCGGAAACTGAAGCTTTCTTT.

In nucleotides, the CDR3 is TGTGCCAGCAGCCCGTTCGCAGGGATCTCTGGGGCCAACGTCCTGACTTTC. Amino acids: CASSPFAGISGANVLTF. V gene TRBV7-9 combines with J gene TRBJ2-6; D might be TRBD1 (5 bases). This CDR3 comprises 17 residues. Germline CDR1 SEHNR, CDR2 FQNEAQ (reference sequence). V shed 5 bases and J shed 0 bases, with 14 bases lying between them. The variable domain in full, with the rest retrieved from reference TRBV7-9 and TRBJ2-6, is DTGVSQNPRHKITKRGQNVTFRCDPISEHNRLYWYRQTLGQGPEFLTYFQNEAQLEKSRLLSDRFSAERPKGSFSTLEIQRTEQGDSAMYLCASSPFAGISGANVLTFGAGSRLTVL.

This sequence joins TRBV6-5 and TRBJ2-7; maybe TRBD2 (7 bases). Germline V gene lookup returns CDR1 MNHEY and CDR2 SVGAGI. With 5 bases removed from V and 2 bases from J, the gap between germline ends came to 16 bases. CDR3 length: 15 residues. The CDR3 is CASSIGGLAPYEQYF. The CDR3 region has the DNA TGTGCCAGCAGTATCGGGGGGCTAGCCCCCTACGAGCAGTACTTC.

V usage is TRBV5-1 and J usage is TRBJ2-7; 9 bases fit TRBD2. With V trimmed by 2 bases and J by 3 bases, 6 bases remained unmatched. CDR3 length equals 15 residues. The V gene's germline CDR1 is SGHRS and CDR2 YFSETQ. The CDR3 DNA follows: TGCGCCAGCAGCTTAATCGAGCGGGGGGTCTACGAGCAGTACTTC. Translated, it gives CASSLIERGVYEQYF.

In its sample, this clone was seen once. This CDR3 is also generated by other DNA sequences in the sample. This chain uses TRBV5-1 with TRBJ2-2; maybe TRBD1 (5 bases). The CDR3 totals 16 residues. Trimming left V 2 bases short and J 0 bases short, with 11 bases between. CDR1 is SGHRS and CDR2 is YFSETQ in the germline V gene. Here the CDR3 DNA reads TGCGCCAGCAGCTTTGAAGGACAAGCGAACACCGGGGAGCTGTTTTTT. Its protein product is CASSFEGQANTGELFF.

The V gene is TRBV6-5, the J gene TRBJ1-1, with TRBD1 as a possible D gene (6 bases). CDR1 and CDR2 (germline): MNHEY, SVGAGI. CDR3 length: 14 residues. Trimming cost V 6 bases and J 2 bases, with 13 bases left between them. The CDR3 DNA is TGTGCCAGCAGGATACAGGGCCTAAACACTGAAGCTTTCTTT. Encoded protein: CASRIQGLNTEAFF.

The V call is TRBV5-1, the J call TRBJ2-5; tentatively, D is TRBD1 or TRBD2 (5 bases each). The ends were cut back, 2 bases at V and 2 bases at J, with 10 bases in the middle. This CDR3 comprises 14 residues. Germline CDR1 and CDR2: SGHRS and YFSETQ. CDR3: CASSLTGLQETQYF. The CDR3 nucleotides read TGCGCCAGCAGCTTAACGGGGCTACAAGAGACCCAGTACTTC.

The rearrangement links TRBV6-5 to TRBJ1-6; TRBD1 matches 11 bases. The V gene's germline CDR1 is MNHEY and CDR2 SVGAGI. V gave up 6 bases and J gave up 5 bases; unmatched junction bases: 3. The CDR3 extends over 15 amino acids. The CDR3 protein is CASSGGQGDNSPLHF. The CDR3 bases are TGTGCCAGCAGCGGGGGACAGGGGGATAATTCACCCCTCCACTTT.

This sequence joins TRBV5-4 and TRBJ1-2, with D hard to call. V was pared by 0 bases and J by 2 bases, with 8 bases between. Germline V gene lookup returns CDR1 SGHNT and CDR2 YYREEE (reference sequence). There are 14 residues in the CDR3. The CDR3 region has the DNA TGTGCCAGCAGCTTGGACATTTTAAACTATGGCTACACCTTC. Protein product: CASSLDILNYGYTF.

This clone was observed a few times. For the CDR3, the DNA is TGCAGCGTTCAACTGGGGGGGGGCTACGAGCAGTACTTC. Translating gives CSVQLGGGYEQYF. The chain couples TRBV29-1 to TRBJ2-7, with TRBD2 matching over 7 bases. The V gene's germline CDR1 is SQVTM and CDR2 ANQGSEA. The CDR3 runs 13 residues. V lost 5 bases to trimming and J lost 3 bases; unmatched junction nucleotides: 7.

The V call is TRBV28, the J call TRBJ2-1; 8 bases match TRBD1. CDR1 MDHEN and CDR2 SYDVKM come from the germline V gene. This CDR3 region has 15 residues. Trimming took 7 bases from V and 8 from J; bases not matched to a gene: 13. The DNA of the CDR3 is TGTGCCAGCACCGAAGGGGCAGGGGGCTGGGATGAGCAGTTCTTC. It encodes CASTEGAGGWDEQFF. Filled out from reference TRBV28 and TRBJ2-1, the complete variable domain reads DVKVTQSSRYLVKRTGEKVFLECVQDMDHENMFWYRQDPGLGLRLIYFSYDVKMKEKGDIPEGYSVSREKKERFSLILESASTNQTSMYLCASTEGAGGWDEQFFGPGTRLTVL.

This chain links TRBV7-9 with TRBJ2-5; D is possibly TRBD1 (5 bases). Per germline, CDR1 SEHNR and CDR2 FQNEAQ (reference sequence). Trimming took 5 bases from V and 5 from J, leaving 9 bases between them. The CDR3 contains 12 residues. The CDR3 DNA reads TGTGCCAGCAGCGTCAGGGTTGAGACCCAGTACTTC. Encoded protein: CASSVRVETQYF.

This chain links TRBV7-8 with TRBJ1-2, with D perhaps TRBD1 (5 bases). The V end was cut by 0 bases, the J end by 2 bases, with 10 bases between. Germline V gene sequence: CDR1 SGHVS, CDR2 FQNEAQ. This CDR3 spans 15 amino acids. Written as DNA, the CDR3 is TGTGCCAGCAGCTTAGCAGTGACAGAGAACTATGGCTACACCTTC. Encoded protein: CASSLAVTENYGYTF. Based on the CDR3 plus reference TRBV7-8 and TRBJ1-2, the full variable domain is GAGVSQSPRYKVAKRGQDVALRCDPISGHVSLFWYQQALGQGPEFLTYFQNEAQLDKSGLPSDRFFAERPEGSVSTLKIQRTQQEDSAVYLCASSLAVTENYGYTFGSGTRLTVV.

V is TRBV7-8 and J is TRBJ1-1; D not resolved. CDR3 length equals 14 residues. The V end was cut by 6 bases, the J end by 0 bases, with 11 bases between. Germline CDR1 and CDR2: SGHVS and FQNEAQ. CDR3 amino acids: CASSFQRMNTEAFF. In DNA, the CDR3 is TGTGCCAGCAGTTTCCAAAGGATGAACACTGAAGCTTTCTTT. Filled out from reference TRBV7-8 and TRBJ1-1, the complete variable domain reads GAGVSQSPRYKVAKRGQDVALRCDPISGHVSLFWYQQALGQGPEFLTYFQNEAQLDKSGLPSDRFFAERPEGSVSTLKIQRTQQEDSAVYLCASSFQRMNTEAFFGQGTRLTVV.

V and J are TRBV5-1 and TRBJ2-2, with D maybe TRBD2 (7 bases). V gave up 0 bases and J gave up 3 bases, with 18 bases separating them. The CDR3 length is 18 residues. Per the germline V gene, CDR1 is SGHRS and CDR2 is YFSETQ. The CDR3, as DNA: TGCGCCAGCAGCTTGGTTTCGGGGGGCGCAAGGTACACCGGGGAGCTGTTTTTT. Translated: CASSLVSGGARYTGELFF. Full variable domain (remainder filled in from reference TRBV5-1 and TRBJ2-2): KAGVTQTPRYLIKTRGQQVTLSCSPISGHRSVSWYQQTPGQGLQFLFEYFSETQRNKGNFPGRFSGRQFSNSRSEMNVSTLELGDSALYLCASSLVSGGARYTGELFFGEGSRLTVL.

Here the CDR3 reads CASSQAKGNQPQHF. DNA of the CDR3: TGCGCCAGCAGCCAAGCCAAGGGCAATCAGCCCCAGCATTTT. The J gene is TRBJ1-5, the V gene TRBV4-1; D is unclear. This CDR3 has 14 residues. CDR1 and CDR2 (germline): MGHRA, YSYEKL. V was pared by 1 base and J by 2 bases, with 6 bases between.

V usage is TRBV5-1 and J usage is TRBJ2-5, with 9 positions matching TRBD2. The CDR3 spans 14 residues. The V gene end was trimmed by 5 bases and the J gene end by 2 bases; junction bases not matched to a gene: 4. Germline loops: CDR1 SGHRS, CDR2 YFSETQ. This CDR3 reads CASRAGGLQETQYF. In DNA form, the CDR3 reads TGCGCCAGCAGGGCGGGGGGGTTACAAGAGACCCAGTACTTC. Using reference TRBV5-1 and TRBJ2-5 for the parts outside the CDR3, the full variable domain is KAGVTQTPRYLIKTRGQQVTLSCSPISGHRSVSWYQQTPGQGLQFLFEYFSETQRNKGNFPGRFSGRQFSNSRSEMNVSTLELGDSALYLCASRAGGLQETQYFGPGTRLLVL.